The sequence of this TCR beta chain was determined in a study of blood T cell repertoires in COVID-19. Method: immunoSEQ multiplex PCR; TCRdb's copy keeps in-frame clones and lacks some. The profile shows about 350,000 clones, over 75% of them singletons. This sequence was found in a woman in her 30s who had recovered from COVID-19. The specimen sequenced was PBMCs or T cells enriched from blood (not recorded which).

The CDR3 loop is CASSYGTSPAEQFF. The CDR3 DNA reads TGTGCCAGCAGTTACGGGACTAGCCCCGCTGAGCAGTTCTTC. The genes are TRBV6-5 and TRBJ2-1; 9 bases are shared with TRBD2. CDR1 is MNHEY, CDR2 SVGAGI, per germline. The CDR3 has 14 residues. Trimming removed 2 bases from V and 9 bases from J; junction bases left unmatched: 5.